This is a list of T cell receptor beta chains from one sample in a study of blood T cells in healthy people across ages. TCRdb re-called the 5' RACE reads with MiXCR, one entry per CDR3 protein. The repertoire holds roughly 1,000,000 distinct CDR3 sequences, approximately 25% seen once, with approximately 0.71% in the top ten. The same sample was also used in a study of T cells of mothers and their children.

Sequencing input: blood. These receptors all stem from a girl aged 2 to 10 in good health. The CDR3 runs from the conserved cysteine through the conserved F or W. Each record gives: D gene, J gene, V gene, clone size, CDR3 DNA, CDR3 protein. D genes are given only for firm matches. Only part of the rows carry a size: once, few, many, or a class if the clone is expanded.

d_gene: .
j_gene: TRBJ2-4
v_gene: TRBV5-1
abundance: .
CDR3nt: TGCGCCAGCAGCTTGGATTTCTCCCCGGGAAACATTCAGTACTTC
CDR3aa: CASSLDFSPGNIQYF

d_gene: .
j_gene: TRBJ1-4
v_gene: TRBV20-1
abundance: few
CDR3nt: TGCAGTGCCCAAGCCCCTGCCGCGGCTAATGAAAAACTGTTTTTT
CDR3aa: CSAQAPAAANEKLFF

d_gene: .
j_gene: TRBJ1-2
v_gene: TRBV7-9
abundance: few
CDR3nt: TGTGCCAGCAGCTCCCCGACAGGTACCAGCTATGGCTACACCTTC
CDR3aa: CASSSPTGTSYGYTF

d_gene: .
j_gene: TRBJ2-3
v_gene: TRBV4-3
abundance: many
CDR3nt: TGCGCCAGCAGCCAAGAATCGGCGGGGAATACGCAGTATTTT
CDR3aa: CASSQESAGNTQYF

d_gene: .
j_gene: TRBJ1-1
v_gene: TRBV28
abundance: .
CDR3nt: TGTGCCAGCAGTGACGACACAGACAACACTGAAGCTTTCTTT
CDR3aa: CASSDDTDNTEAFF

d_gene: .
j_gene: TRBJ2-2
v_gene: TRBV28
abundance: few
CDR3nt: TGTGCCAGCTGCACCCCGGGGGAGCTGTTTTTT
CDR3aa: CASCTPGELFF

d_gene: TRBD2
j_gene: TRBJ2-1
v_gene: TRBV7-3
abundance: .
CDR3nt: TGTGCCAGCAGCCCCCGGACTAGCAGGAATGAGCAGTTCTTC
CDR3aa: CASSPRTSRNEQFF

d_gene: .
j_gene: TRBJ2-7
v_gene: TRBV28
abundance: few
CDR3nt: TGTGCCAGCAGACAAATCATGGGGGGAAGAGACGAGCAGTACTTC
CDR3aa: CASRQIMGGRDEQYF

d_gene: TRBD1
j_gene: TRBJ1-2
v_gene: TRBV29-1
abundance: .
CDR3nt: TGCAGCGTTGTGCGGACAGGGGTAGGAAGTGGCTACACCTTC
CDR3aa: CSVVRTGVGSGYTF

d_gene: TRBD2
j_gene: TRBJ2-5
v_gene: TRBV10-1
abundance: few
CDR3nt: TGCGCCAGCAGTGAGCTAGCGGGCGACAAAGAGACCCAGTACTTC
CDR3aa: CASSELAGDKETQYF

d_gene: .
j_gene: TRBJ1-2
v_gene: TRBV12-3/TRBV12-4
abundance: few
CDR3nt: TGTGCCAGCGGAGAGGCCAACTATGGCTACACCTTC
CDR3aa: CASGEANYGYTF

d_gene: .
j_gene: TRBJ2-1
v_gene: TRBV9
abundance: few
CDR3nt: TGTGCCAGCAGCGCCCCGTGGGGGACTGATTACAATGAGCAGTTCTTC
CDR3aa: CASSAPWGTDYNEQFF

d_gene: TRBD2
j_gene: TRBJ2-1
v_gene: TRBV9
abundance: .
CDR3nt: TGTGCCAGCAGCCTCCGGGTTAGCGGGGGGGACAATGAGCAGTTCTTC
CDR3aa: CASSLRVSGGDNEQFF

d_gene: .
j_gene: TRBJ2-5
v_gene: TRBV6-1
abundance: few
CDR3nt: TGTGCCAGCGGGCTGGTGGAGACCCAGTACTTC
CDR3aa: CASGLVETQYF

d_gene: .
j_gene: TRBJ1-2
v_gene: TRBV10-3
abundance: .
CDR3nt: TGTGCCATCAGTGACCAGGGGAGAAACTATGGCTACACCTTC
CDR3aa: CAISDQGRNYGYTF

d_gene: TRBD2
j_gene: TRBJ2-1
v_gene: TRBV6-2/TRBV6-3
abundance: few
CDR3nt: TGTGCCAGCGGTACTAGCGGGGGGTCCTACAATGAGCAGTTCTTC
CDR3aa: CASGTSGGSYNEQFF

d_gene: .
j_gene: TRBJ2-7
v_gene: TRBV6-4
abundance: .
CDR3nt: TGTGCCAACGTTGCGATTAGCCTACCCGGCGAGCAGTACTTC
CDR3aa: CANVAISLPGEQYF

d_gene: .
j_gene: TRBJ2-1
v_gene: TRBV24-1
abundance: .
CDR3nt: TGTGCCACCAGTGATTTGCACGAGCAGTTCTTC
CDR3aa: CATSDLHEQFF

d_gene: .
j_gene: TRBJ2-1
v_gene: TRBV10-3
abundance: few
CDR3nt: TGTGCCATCAGTGAGGCAGACTACCTCGGCGGCAATGAGCAGTTCTTC
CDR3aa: CAISEADYLGGNEQFF